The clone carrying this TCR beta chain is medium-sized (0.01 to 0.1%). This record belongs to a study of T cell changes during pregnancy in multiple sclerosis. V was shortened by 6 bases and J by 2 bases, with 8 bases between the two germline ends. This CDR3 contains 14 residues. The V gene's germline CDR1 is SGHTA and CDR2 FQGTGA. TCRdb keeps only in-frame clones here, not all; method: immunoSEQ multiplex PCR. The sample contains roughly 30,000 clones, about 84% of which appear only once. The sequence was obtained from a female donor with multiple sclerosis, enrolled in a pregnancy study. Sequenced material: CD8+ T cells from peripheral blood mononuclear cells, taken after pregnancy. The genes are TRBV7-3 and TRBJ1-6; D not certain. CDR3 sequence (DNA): TGTGCCAGCAGTGCGGGCCCCTATAATTCACCCCTCCACTTT. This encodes CASSAGPYNSPLHF.